The present entry profiles one TCR beta chain with its context. Its antigen is unidentified. The sample belongs to a study of cytomegalovirus exposure and HLA in healthy donors. Study-wide results and limits: Through in vitro validation, three CMV-associated chains were shown to be specific for CMV antigens.

This table comes from immunoSEQ multiplex PCR, and its TCRdb copy is limited to in-frame clones, with some not included. This sample has a few hundred thousand clones, with 86% found just once. This CDR3 has 14 residues. The germline V and J ends were trimmed by 2 bases and 4 bases, with 11 bases remaining between them. CDR1 is SGHTA and CDR2 is FQGNSA in the germline V gene. Input material: PBMCs. The rearrangement uses TRBV7-2 and TRBJ1-1, with D perhaps matching TRBD1 (6 bases). The receptor comes from a young woman in good health and CMV-seronegative. The CDR3 loop reads CASSLRQGGTEAFF. CDR3 coding DNA: TGTGCCAGCAGCTTACGCCAAGGGGGCACTGAAGCTTTCTTT. The whole variable domain, filled in from reference TRBV7-2 and TRBJ1-1, reads GAGVSQSPSNKVTEKGKDVELRCDPISGHTALYWYRQSLGQGLEFLIYFQGNSAPDKSGLPSDRFSAERTGGSVSTLTIQRTQQEDSAVYLCASSLRQGGTEAFFGQGTRLTVV.